Each of the 7 T cell receptor delta chains below was sequenced from the same sample in a study of Vδ1+ human thymocytes. Overall study results and limits: Thymic TRG and TRD repertoires appeared highly polyclonal.

RNA was extracted from the cells and then reverse transcribed. Multiplex PCR used pooled V-gene forward primers and a constant-region reverse primer to amplify CDR3s. TCRdb used CATT to re-call clones from the multiplex PCR reads. The table has roughly 76,000 delta-chain clones, 30% to 40% seen once. Antigens of these TCRs are unknown. Sequenced: Vdelta1+ gamma-delta thymocytes from the thymus. Stated subset: FACS-sorted CD3+ TCRalphabeta- TCRVdelta1+ TCRVdelta2- thymocytes. These receptors all come from a boy less than two years old who had congenital heart surgery.

This clone was counted once. The sample carries other DNA sequences with the same CDR3. V gene TRDV1 combines with J gene TRDJ1, with 11 bases fitting TRDD3. Per germline, CDR1 TSWWSYY and CDR2 QGS. CDR3 length equals 22 residues. The J segment lost 3 bases and the V segment lost 4 bases, leaving 25 bases of the junction unmatched. CDR3 bases: TGTGCTCTTGGGGGTATCCATCCTACCGTGGGGGATACGGCGGAATTGCCCGATAAACTCATCTTT. As protein: CALGGIHPTVGDTAELPDKLIF.

Comments on this clone: This same CDR3 is encoded by further DNA sequences in the sample. The chain couples TRDV1 to TRDJ1; 11 nucleotides agree with TRDD3. Trimming removed 6 bases from V and 0 bases from J; junction bases left unmatched: 21. The CDR3 is 21 residues long. Germline lookup yields CDR1 TSWWSYY and CDR2 QGS. The CDR3 region has the DNA TGTGCTCTTGGCGAGTCCACCGCTAATGGGGGATACGGGAAGTACACCGATAAACTCATCTTT. This translates into CALGESTANGGYGKYTDKLIF.

Only a few counts were recorded for this clone. The chain joins TRDV1 to TRDJ1; 7 bases fit TRDD3. This CDR3 spans 20 amino acids. With V trimmed by 1 base and J by 0 bases, 17 bases remained unmatched. The germline V gene has CDR1 TSWWSYY and CDR2 QGS. The CDR3 nucleotides read TGTGCTCTTGGGGAACGGTCCTTGGCACTGGGGAATCGGTACACCGATAAACTCATCTTT. It is translated as CALGERSLALGNRYTDKLIF.

The chain recombines TRDV1 with TRDJ1; 8 bases are shared with TRDD3. CDR3 length: 17 amino acids. The germline gives CDR1 TSWWSYY, CDR2 QGS. Trimming removed 8 bases from V and 0 bases from J; junction bases left unmatched: 14. This CDR3 reads CALCGFTGGPYTDKLIF. The CDR3 DNA is TGTGCTCTTTGTGGTTTCACTGGGGGCCCTTACACCGATAAACTCATCTTT.

This chain connects TRDV1 to TRDJ1; maybe TRDD3 (8 bases). Germline V gives CDR1 TSWWSYY, CDR2 QGS. V shed 2 bases and J shed 0 bases, with 25 bases lying between them. The CDR3 is 20 residues long. The CDR3 loop reads CALGESFLRRWGINTDKLIF. The CDR3 coding sequence is TGTGCTCTTGGGGAATCGTTCCTACGTCGATGGGGGATTAACACCGATAAACTCATCTTT.

The chain carries TRDV1 and TRDJ1, with 11 bases aligning to TRDD3. The trim removed 5 bases at V and 0 bases at J, leaving 14 bases unmatched. Germline-derived CDR1 and CDR2 are TSWWSYY and QGS. CDR3 length: 19 amino acids. The CDR3 DNA reads as TGTGCTCTTGGGATTTGGTACTGGGGGATAATTCGGTACACCGATAAACTCATCTTT. Residues: CALGIWYWGIIRYTDKLIF.

This rearrangement joins TRDV1 to TRDJ1; D gene uncertain. Trimming cost V 4 bases and J 0 bases, with 12 bases left between them. The CDR3 is 15 amino acids. Germline CDR1 TSWWSYY, CDR2 QGS. In DNA, the CDR3 is TGTGCTCTTGGGGCTCCTCCCTCGTACACCGATAAACTCATCTTT. The encoded protein is CALGAPPSYTDKLIF.